These 28 T cell receptor beta chains originate from one sample sequenced in a study of CD8+CD57+ T cells in acquired aplastic anemia. Genomic DNA constituted the template upon which TCR beta VDJ and CDR3 profiling was performed. Via MiXCR, TCRdb re-called the reads, giving one row per CDR3 protein. The table has 400,000 to 450,000 distinct CDR3 sequences, under 80% seen once. Input material: sorted CD4+, CD8+, or CD8+CD57+ T cells (not recorded which) from PBMCs. The receptors shown here come from a human donor in good health, serving as a control.

This clonotype was recorded at least ten times. The chain recombines TRBV19 with TRBJ1-2; D is unclear. CDR1 and CDR2 from the germline V gene are LNHDA and SQIVND (reference sequence). The V gene lost 5 bases and the J gene lost 4 bases, with 11 bases spanning the gap. This CDR3 spans 13 amino acids. DNA of the CDR3: TGTGCCAGTAGTCATTCTCTCGGCTATGGCTACACCTTC. This gives the protein CASSHSLGYGYTF.

A word on this clonotype: The conserved final phenylalanine or tryptophan is absent from the CDR3, which likely points to a read error. Because the CDR3's place on the DNA is in doubt, the DNA is left out and the CDR3 is given as listed by TCRdb. The rearrangement uses TRBV11-2 and TRBJ1-1. The CDR3 is 9 amino acids long, termini counted. The germline V gene has CDR1 SGHAT and CDR2 FQNNGV. This CDR3 reads CASSFGLFY.

Comment on this clonotype: Compared with germline, one end of the junction differs, possibly owing to a read error. The chain is built from TRBV15 and TRBJ1-2; the D is unclear. This CDR3 contains 14 residues. The germline CDR1 and CDR2 sequences are LNHNV and YYDKDF (reference sequence). Written as DNA, the CDR3 is TGTGCTACCAGCAGAGGTCTGGTTGACTATGGCTACACCTTC. The encoded protein is CATSRGLVDYGYTF.

In DNA, the CDR3 is TGTGCCACCAGTGATTTTATGTCTACCCAGCCCCAGCATTTT. Protein sequence: CATSDFMSTQPQHF. This chain joins TRBV24-1 and TRBJ1-5; no clear D. The CDR3 extends over 14 amino acids. Germline V lookup: CDR1 KGHDR, CDR2 SFDVKD. V lost 1 base, J lost 7 bases, and 10 bases lay in between.

This clonotype was counted only a few times. The chain combines TRBV2 with TRBJ2-3; D is unclear. Germline V gene sequence: CDR1 SNHLY, CDR2 FYNNEI. This CDR3 has 13 amino acids. V shed 7 bases and J shed 2 bases, with 10 bases lying between them. The DNA for the CDR3 is TGTGCCAGCACCCGTGGGGACACAGATACGCAGTATTTT. This sequence encodes CASTRGDTDTQYF.

This clonotype was seen at least ten times. The gene calls are TRBV6-2 or TRBV6-3 and TRBJ1-2; 8 nucleotides agree with TRBD1. The V segment lost 6 bases and the J segment 2 bases; nucleotides outside the gene matches: 5. Germline CDR1 is MNHEY and CDR2 is SVGEGT. This CDR3 spans 14 amino acids. The CDR3: CASSTGGPNYGYTF. The CDR3 coding sequence is TGTGCCAGCAGCACAGGGGGTCCAAACTATGGCTACACCTTC.

On this clonotype itself: This may arise from a read error, as a much more abundant clone is one base away. The chain joins TRBV6-2 or TRBV6-3 to TRBJ2-5, with D uncertain. V was trimmed by 6 bases and J by 5 bases, leaving 13 bases between them. The CDR3 is 13 amino acids. Germline CDR1 is MNHEY and CDR2 is SVGEGT. The CDR3 coding sequence is TGTGCCAGCAGGGGTCTGGCCCGGGAGACCCAGTACTTC. It yields the protein CASRGLARETQYF.

In its sample, this clonotype was seen once. One junction end does not reproduce the germline sequence, and a read error may be involved. This chain joins TRBV25-1 and TRBJ2-7, with TRBD1 matching 8 bases. CDR1 is MGHDK, CDR2 SYGVNS, per germline. This CDR3 has 15 residues. The CDR3, as DNA: TGTGCCAGCAGTTCACCCAGACAGGGGAGACCACCCCACCACTTC. Protein product: CASSSPRQGRPPHHF.

The V and J genes are TRBV5-1 and TRBJ2-7; 9 bases are a match to TRBD1. Germline lookup yields CDR1 SGHRS and CDR2 YFSETQ. This CDR3 has 13 residues. V lost 4 bases and J lost 9; bases outside the gene matches: 8. CDR3 protein: CASSIGQGTWQYF. The CDR3 coding sequence is TGCGCCAGCAGCATCGGACAGGGGACATGGCAGTACTTC.

This clonotype was recorded only once. Since no conserved phenylalanine or tryptophan closes the CDR3, a read error is the likely cause. The DNA is omitted, as the CDR3 cannot be located on it reliably, and the CDR3 follows TCRdb's listing. The rearrangement uses TRBV2 and TRBJ2-3; the table gives TRBD1 as D, unverified against the DNA. Germline values: CDR1 SNHLY, CDR2 FYNNEI. The CDR3 is 15 amino acids in total, end residues counted. CDR3 sequence: CASSDGPPDEKLFYV.

The V gene is TRBV12-5, the J gene TRBJ1-5; D not certain. This CDR3 comprises 9 residues. Deletions cut 1 base from V and 11 bases from J, with 0 bases between. CDR1 is LGHNT, CDR2 FRNRAP, per germline. The CDR3, as DNA: TGTGCTAGTGGTTTGGCCCAGCATTTT. Translation gives CASGLAQHF.

As regards this clonotype: This CDR3 fails to terminate in the conserved phenylalanine or tryptophan, so it likely reflects a read error. The DNA is omitted, as the CDR3 cannot be located on it reliably, and the CDR3 follows TCRdb's listing. V is TRBV7-9 and J is TRBJ2-7; TRBD1 is taken as the D call from the table, unchecked against the DNA. The CDR3 has 12 residues if both end residues are counted. Germline CDR1 and CDR2: SEHNR and FQNEAQ (reference sequence). This chain's CDR3 is CASSSGGYGEYL.

The genes are TRBV20-1 and TRBJ1-6; TRBD1 matches 9 bases. Trimming cost V 4 bases and J 6 bases; bases outside gene matches: 13. Germline CDR1 reads DFQATT; CDR2 reads SNEGSKA (reference sequence). The CDR3 length is 17 residues. The CDR3 DNA reads TGCAGTGCTATGGGGTTACAGGGGGCGAACGGTAATTCACCCCTCCACTTT. It specifies CSAMGLQGANGNSPLHF.

The J gene is TRBJ2-7, the V gene TRBV5-1, with D hard to call. This CDR3 region has 13 residues. The germline gives CDR1 SGHRS, CDR2 YFSETQ. V lost 5 bases and J lost 9, with 18 bases in between. CDR3 DNA: TGCGCCAGCAGACTTGGGCCTCAGAACACGCAGTACTTC. As protein: CASRLGPQNTQYF. The entire variable domain, with the rest obtained from reference TRBV5-1 and TRBJ2-7, is as follows: KAGVTQTPRYLIKTRGQQVTLSCSPISGHRSVSWYQQTPGQGLQFLFEYFSETQRNKGNFPGRFSGRQFSNSRSEMNVSTLELGDSALYLCASRLGPQNTQYFGPGTRLTVT.

Remarks on this clonotype: This is likely a read error, given that the CDR3 carries no conserved phenylalanine or tryptophan at its end. It is unclear where the CDR3 begins or ends on the DNA, so no DNA is shown, and the CDR3 is as TCRdb lists it. The J gene is TRBJ1-1, the V gene TRBV9; the DNA was not compared with TRBD1, the D call given in the table. The CDR3 has 13 residues if both end residues are counted. The germline V gene encodes CDR1 SGDLS and CDR2 YYNGEE. Here the CDR3 reads CASSVEVGTEGAV.

Details on this clonotype: A much larger clone differs from this one at a single base, so this may be a read error. The V gene is TRBV7-3, the J gene TRBJ2-1, with TRBD1 as a possible D gene (5 bases). The CDR3 is 13 residues long. Germline CDR1 SGHTA, CDR2 FQGTGA. The CDR3 coding sequence is TGCGCCAGCAGCTTGGATCCAGACAGTGAGCAGTTCTTC. Its translation is CASSLDPDSEQFF.

With respect to this clonotype: The germline gene is not matched at one end of the junction; a read error may be the cause. The gene calls are TRBV11-3 and TRBJ1-1, with TRBD1 as a possible D gene (6 bases). The CDR3 covers 15 residues. Germline CDR1 is SGHNT and CDR2 is YENEEA. DNA for the CDR3: TGTGCCACCAGCCAGGAGGGGGGAAGACAGTCTGAAGCTTTCTTT. Amino acid sequence: CATSQEGGRQSEAFF.

This clonotype came up many times. This chain connects TRBV25-1 to TRBJ2-1; maybe TRBD1 (5 bases). Germline loops: CDR1 MGHDK, CDR2 SYGVNS. The V end was cut by 5 bases, the J end by 4 bases, with 6 bases between. CDR3 length equals 12 residues. The CDR3 nucleotides are TGTGCCAGCAGTCAGGGATACAATGAGCAGTTCTTC. Its protein product is CASSQGYNEQFF.

This rearrangement joins TRBV25-1 to TRBJ1-3, with TRBD1 identical over 7 bases. The CDR3 spans 14 residues. The trim removed 6 bases at V and 0 bases at J, leaving 2 bases unmatched. Germline lookup yields CDR1 MGHDK and CDR2 SYGVNS. The CDR3 sequence: CASRDRRSGNTIYF. CDR3 nucleotide sequence: TGTGCCAGCAGGGACAGGCGCTCTGGAAACACCATATATTTT. The whole variable domain, filled in from reference TRBV25-1 and TRBJ1-3, reads EADIYQTPRYLVIGTGKKITLECSQTMGHDKMYWYQQDPGMELHLIHYSYGVNSTEKGDLSSESTVSRIRTEHFPLTLESARPSHTSQYLCASRDRRSGNTIYFGEGSWLTVV.

The chain recombines TRBV7-9 with TRBJ1-2, with D uncertain. V gave up 5 bases and J gave up 9 bases, with 22 bases separating them. The CDR3 consists of 15 residues. Germline V gives CDR1 SEHNR, CDR2 FQNEAQ (reference sequence). The CDR3 reads CASSPRPEAWACYTF. The CDR3 DNA reads as TGTGCCAGCAGCCCTCGCCCGGAGGCGTGGGCTTGCTACACCTTC. Variable domain in full (rest from reference TRBV7-9 and TRBJ1-2): DTGVSQNPRHKITKRGQNVTFRCDPISEHNRLYWYRQTLGQGPEFLTYFQNEAQLEKSRLLSDRFSAERPKGSFSTLEIQRTEQGDSAMYLCASSPRPEAWACYTFGSGTRLTVV.

In this sample, this clonotype turned up a few times. The junction departs from the called germline gene at one end, perhaps through a read error. This chain connects TRBV2 to TRBJ2-7; maybe TRBD2 (5 bases). Germline CDR1 is SNHLY and CDR2 is FYNNEI. This CDR3 has 13 amino acids. CDR3 DNA: TGTGCCAGCAGTGCGATGCAGGACGGTTCGGGGAACTTC. Its protein is CASSAMQDGSGNF.

With regard to this clonotype: The missing conserved phenylalanine or tryptophan at the end of this CDR3 makes a read error likely. It is unclear where the CDR3 begins or ends on the DNA, so no DNA is shown, and the CDR3 is as TCRdb lists it. The chain couples TRBV19 to TRBJ2-1; the table calls TRBD1, which could not be checked here. The germline V gene has CDR1 LNHDA and CDR2 SQIVND (reference sequence). 15 amino acids form the CDR3, both terminal residues included. The CDR3: CARQGQTHPNKNQFL.

Points on this clonotype: One end of the junction is discordant with germline, which a read error may explain. The chain has TRBV2 and TRBJ1-5; D unclear. CDR3 size: 14 residues. The germline V gene encodes CDR1 SNHLY and CDR2 FYNNEI. The CDR3 bases are TGTGCCAGCAGTTCACGGACCGCCAATCAGCCCAAGCATTTT. Encoded protein: CASSSRTANQPKHF.

This clonotype was seen at least ten times. The chain carries TRBV3-1 and TRBJ1-3; the D is unclear. From germline, CDR1 is LGHDT and CDR2 YNNKEL (reference sequence). The CDR3 covers 16 residues. V was cut by 1 base and J by 1 base, with 11 bases left in between. The chain's CDR3 is CASSQGAGGSGNTIYF. The CDR3 DNA is TGTGCCAGCAGCCAAGGGGCAGGAGGATCTGGAAACACCATATATTTT.

This clonotype showed up many times. The V and J genes are TRBV20-1 and TRBJ1-2, with D hard to call. Germline lookup yields CDR1 DFQATT and CDR2 SNEGSKA (reference sequence). The V gene lost 0 bases and the J gene lost 8 bases, with 13 bases spanning the gap. CDR3 length: 13 residues. The CDR3 DNA sequence: TGCAGTGCTAGAGATTCTGTTGCCCTAGGCTACACCTTC. It specifies CSARDSVALGYTF.

In the case of this clonotype: At one boundary the junction diverges from the germline segment, which might be a read error. V gene TRBV10-1 combines with J gene TRBJ2-3, with 7 nucleotides matching TRBD2. The germline V gene has CDR1 WNHNN and CDR2 SYGVQD (reference sequence). The CDR3 consists of 13 residues. The CDR3, as DNA: TGTGCCAGCAGTGGAGGACTAGAGGGCACGCAGTATTTC. This translates into CASSGGLEGTQYF.

This chain connects TRBV6-5 to TRBJ1-1; tentatively, D is TRBD1 (5 bases). The length of the CDR3 is 12 residues. Germline CDR1 MNHEY, CDR2 SVGAGI. The V end was cut by 6 bases, the J end by 10 bases, with 15 bases between. The CDR3 region is CASSLPGVGAFF. In nucleotides, the CDR3 is TGTGCCAGCAGCCTACCGGGGGTGGGAGCTTTCTTT.

The chain couples TRBV7-2 to TRBJ1-1; the match to TRBD1 covers 7 bases. V dropped 8 bases and J dropped 14; count of bases not matched to a gene: 20. The CDR3 contains 14 residues. CDR1 is SGHTA and CDR2 is FQGNSA in the germline V gene. In DNA form, the CDR3 reads TGTGCCAGCGGGGGGGACGGAGACAGGGCGCAGTACTTCTTT. Its translation: CASGGDGDRAQYFF.